This TCR beta chain was recorded in a study of T cell responses to AZD1222 COVID-19 vaccine. Turning to the study itself: The study pooled second doses at about 4 or about 12 weeks.

This table comes from immunoSEQ multiplex PCR, and its TCRdb copy is limited to in-frame clones, with some not included. The sample contains about 120,000 clones, more than 85% of which appear only once. The J segment lost 4 bases and the V segment lost 3 bases, leaving 11 bases of the junction unmatched. Germline-derived CDR1 and CDR2 are MNHEY and SMNVEV (reference sequence). The CDR3 runs to 16 residues. Comment on this clone: Antigen unknown.

Overall study findings and caveats: Repertoire samples came only from after the peak T cell response. Nearly half of spike-specific TCRs reportedly target variant regions that are unmutated in the B.1.351 and B.1.1.7 variants. Mostly white British, mostly female donors; authors suggested clonal diversity may be underestimated.

The TCR comes from an adult in good health. Sequences were derived from peripheral blood, sampled on day 0 of AZD1222 vaccination. V and J are TRBV27 and TRBJ1-2; 7 bases line up with TRBD1. This chain's CDR3 is CASSLGGAGGIYGYTF. The CDR3 DNA sequence: TGTGCCAGCAGTTTGGGTGGGGCAGGGGGTATCTATGGCTACACCTTC.